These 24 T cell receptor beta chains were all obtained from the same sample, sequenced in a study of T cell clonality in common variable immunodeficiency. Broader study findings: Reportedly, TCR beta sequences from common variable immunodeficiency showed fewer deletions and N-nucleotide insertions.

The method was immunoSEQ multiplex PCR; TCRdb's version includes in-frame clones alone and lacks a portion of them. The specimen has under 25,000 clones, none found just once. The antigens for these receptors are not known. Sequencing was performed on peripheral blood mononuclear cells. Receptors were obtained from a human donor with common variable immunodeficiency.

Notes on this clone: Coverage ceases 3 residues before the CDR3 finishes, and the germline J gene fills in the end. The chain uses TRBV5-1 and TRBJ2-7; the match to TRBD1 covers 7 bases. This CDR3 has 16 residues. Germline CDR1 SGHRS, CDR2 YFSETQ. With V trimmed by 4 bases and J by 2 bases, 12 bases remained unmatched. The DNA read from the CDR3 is TGCGCCAGCAGCGGATACCGGGACAGCGTTGCCTACGAG. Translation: CASSGYRDSVAYE. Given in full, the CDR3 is CASSGYRDSVAYEQYF.

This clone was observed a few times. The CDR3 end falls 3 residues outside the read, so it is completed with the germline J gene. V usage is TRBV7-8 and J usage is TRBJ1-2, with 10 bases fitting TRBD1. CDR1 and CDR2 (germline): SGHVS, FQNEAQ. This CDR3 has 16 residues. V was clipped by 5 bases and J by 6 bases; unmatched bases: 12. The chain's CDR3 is CASSPTGTGVRDGYTF. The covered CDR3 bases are TGTGCCAGCAGCCCAACCGGGACAGGGGTTCGAGATGGC.

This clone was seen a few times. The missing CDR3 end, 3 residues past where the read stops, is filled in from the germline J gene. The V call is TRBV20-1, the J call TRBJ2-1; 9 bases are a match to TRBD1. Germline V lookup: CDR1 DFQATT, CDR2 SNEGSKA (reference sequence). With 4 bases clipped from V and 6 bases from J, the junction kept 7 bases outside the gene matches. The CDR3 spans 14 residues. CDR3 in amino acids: CSAKGQGMFNEQFF. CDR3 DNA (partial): TGCAGTGCTAAGGGACAGGGTATGTTCAATGAG.

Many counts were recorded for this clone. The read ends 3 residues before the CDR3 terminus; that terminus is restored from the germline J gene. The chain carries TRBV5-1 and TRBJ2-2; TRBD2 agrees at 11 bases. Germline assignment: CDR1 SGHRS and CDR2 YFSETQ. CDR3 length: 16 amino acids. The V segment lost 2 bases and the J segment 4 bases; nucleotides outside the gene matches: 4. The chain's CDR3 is CASSLLAGVGTGELFF. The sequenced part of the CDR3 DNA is TGCGCCAGCAGCTTACTAGCGGGAGTTGGCACCGGGGAG.

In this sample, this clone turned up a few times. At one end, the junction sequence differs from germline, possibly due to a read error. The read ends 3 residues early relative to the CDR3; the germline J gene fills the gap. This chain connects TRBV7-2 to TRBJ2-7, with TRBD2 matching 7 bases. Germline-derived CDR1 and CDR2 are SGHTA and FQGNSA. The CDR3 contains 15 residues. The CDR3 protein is CASSLVRLASYEQYF. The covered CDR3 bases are TGTGCCAGCAGTTTAGTGAGACTAGCCTCCTACGAG.

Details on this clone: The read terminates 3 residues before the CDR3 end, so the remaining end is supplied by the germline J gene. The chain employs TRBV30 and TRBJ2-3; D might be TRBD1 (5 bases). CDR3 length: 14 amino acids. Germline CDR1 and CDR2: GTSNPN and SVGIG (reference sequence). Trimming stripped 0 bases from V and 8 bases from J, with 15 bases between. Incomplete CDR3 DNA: TGTGCCTGGAGTGTAGGGGTTAGCATGGGTACG. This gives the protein CAWSVGVSMGT. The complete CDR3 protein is CAWSVGVSMGTQYF.

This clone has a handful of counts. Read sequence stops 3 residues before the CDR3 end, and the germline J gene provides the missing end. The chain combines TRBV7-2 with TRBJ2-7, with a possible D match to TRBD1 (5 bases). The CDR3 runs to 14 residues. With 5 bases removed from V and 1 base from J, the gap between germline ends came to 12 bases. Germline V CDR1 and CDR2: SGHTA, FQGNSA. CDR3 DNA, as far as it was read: TGTGCCAGCAGCCGACCAGACAGTTCCTACGAG. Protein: CASSRPDSSYE. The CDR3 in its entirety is CASSRPDSSYEQYF.

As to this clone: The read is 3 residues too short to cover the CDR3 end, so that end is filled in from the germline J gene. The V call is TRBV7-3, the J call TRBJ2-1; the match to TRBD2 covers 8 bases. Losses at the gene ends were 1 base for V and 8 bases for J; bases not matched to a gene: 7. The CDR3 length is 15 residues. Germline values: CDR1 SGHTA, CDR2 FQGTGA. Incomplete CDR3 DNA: TGTGCCAGCAGCTTAATTCCGGGGGGGTTGGATGAG. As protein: CASSLIPGGLDE. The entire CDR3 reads CASSLIPGGLDEQFF.

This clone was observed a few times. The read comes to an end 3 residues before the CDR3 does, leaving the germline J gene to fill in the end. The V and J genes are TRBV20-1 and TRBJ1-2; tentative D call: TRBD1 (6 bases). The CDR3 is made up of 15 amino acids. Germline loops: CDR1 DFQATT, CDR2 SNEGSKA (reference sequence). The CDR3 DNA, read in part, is TGCAGTGCTAGGCCCCGGGTTGGGGGGGCGCAGGGC. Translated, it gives CSARPRVGGAQG. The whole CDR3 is CSARPRVGGAQGYTF.

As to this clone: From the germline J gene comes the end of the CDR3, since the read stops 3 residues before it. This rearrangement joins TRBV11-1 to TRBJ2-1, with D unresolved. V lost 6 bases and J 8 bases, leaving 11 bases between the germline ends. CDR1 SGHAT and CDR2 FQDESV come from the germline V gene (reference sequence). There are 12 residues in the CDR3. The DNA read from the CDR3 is TGTGCCAGCAGGGGCGCTTCCGATGAG. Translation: CASRGASDE. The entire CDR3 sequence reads CASRGASDEQFF.

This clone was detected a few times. The CDR3 reads CASSLSGTGNQYF. The CDR3 bases that were read are TGTGCCAGCAGCTTATCTGGGACAGGGAAT. The gene calls are TRBV7-3 and TRBJ2-4; 9 nucleotides align to TRBD1. The read stops 3 residues short of the end of the CDR3; the missing end is completed from the germline J gene. Germline V gene lookup returns CDR1 SGHTA and CDR2 FQGTGA. There are 13 residues in the CDR3.

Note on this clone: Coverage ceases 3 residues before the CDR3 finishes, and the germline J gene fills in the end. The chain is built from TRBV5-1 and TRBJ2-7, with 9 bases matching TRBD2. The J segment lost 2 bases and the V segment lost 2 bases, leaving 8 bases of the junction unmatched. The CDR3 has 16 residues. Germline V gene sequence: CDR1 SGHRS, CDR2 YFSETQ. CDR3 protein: CASSFGGLAGPYEQYF. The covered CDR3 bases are TGCGCCAGCAGCTTTGGGGGACTAGCAGGACCCTACGAG.

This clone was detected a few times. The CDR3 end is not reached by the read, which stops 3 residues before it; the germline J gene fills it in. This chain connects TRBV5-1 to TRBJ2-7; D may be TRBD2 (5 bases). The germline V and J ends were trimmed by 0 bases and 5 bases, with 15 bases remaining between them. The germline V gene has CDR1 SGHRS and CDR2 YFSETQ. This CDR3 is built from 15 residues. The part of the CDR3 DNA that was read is TGCGCCAGCAGCTTGGGGGTCGGGCCGGGGAACGAG. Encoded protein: CASSLGVGPGNE. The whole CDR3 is CASSLGVGPGNEQYF.

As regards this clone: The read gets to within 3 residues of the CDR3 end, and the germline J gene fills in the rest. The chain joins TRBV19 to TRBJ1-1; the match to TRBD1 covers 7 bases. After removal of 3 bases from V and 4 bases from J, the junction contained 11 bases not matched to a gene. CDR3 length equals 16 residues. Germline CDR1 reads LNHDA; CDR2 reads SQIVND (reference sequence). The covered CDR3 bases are TGTGCCAGTAGTATGGGGAGGGGGCCGTACGTCACTGAA. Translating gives CASSMGRGPYVTE. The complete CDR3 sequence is CASSMGRGPYVTEAFF.

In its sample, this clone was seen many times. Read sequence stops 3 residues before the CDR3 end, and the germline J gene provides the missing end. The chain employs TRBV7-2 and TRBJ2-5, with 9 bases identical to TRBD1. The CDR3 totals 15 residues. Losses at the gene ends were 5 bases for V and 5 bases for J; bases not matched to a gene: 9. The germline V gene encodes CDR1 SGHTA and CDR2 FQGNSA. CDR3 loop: CASSARDRALETQYF. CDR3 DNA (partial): TGTGCCAGCAGCGCCCGGGACAGGGCGTTGGAGACC.

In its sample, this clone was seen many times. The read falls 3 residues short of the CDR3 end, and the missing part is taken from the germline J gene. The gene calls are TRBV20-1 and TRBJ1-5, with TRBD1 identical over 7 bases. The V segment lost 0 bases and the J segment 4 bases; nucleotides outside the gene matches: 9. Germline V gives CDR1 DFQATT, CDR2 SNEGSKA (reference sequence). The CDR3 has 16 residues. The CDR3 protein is CSARDLGTGDNQPQHF. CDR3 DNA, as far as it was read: TGCAGTGCTAGAGATCTCGGTACAGGGGATAATCAGCCC.

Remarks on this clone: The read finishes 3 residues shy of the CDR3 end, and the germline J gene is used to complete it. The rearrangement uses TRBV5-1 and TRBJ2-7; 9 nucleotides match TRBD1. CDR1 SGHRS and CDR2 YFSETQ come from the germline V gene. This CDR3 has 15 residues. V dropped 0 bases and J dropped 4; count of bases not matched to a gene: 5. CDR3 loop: CASSLAGTGSYEQYF. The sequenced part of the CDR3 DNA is TGCGCCAGCAGCTTGGCCGGGACAGGGAGTTACGAG.

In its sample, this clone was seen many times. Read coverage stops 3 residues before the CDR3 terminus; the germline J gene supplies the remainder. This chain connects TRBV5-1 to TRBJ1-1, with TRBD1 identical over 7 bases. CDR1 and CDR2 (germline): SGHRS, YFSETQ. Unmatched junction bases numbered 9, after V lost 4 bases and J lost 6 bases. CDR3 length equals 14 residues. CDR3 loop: CASSQSGGSAEAFF. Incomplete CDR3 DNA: TGCGCCAGCAGCCAGTCAGGGGGTTCCGCTGAA.

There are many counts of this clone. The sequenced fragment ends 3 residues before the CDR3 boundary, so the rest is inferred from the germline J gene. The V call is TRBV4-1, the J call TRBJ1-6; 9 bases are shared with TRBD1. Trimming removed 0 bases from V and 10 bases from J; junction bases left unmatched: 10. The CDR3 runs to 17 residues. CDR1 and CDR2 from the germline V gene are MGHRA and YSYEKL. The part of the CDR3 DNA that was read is TGCGCCAGCAGCCAAGATCGGGGGGACAGGGTAGGATCACCC. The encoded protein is CASSQDRGDRVGSP. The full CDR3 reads CASSQDRGDRVGSPLHF.

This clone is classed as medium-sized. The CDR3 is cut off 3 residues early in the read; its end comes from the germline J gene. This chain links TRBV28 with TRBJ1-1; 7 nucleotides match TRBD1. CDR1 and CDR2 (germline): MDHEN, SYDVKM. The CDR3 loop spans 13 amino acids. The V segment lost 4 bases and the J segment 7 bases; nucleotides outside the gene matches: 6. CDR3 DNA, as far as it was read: TGTGCCAGCAGTTACACAGGGGAGATTGAA. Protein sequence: CASSYTGEIE. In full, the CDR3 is CASSYTGEIEAFF.

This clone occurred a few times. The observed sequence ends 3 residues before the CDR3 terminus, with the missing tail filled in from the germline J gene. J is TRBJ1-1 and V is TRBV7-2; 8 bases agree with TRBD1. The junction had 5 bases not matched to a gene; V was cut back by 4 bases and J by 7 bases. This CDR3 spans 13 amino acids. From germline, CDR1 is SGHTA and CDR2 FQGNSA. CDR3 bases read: TGTGCCAGCAGCTGGCAGGGGGCCCTTGAA. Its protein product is CASSWQGALE. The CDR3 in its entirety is CASSWQGALEAFF.

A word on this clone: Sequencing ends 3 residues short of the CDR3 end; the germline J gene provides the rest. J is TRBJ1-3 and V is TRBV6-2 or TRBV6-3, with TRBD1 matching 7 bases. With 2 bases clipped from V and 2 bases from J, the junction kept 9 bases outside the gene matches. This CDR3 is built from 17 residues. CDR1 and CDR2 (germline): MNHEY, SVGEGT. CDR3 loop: CASSYLTRTGTGNTIYF. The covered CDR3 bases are TGTGCCAGCAGTTACCTAACACGGACAGGAACTGGAAACACC.

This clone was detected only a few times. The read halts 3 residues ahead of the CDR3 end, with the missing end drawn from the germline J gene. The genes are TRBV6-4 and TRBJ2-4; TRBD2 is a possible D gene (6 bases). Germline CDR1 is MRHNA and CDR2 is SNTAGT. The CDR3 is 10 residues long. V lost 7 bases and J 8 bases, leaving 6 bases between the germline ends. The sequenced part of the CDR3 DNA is TGTGCCAGCACGGGGGACATT. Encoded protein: CASTGDI. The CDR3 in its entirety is CASTGDIQYF.

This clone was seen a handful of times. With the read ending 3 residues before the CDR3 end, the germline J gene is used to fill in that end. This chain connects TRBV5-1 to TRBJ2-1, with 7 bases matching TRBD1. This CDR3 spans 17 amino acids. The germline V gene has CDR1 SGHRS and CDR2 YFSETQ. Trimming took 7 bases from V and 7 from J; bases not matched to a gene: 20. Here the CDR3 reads CASRAGEGGGPTNEQFF. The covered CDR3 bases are TGCGCCAGCCGCGCCGGTGAAGGGGGCGGGCCCACGAATGAG.